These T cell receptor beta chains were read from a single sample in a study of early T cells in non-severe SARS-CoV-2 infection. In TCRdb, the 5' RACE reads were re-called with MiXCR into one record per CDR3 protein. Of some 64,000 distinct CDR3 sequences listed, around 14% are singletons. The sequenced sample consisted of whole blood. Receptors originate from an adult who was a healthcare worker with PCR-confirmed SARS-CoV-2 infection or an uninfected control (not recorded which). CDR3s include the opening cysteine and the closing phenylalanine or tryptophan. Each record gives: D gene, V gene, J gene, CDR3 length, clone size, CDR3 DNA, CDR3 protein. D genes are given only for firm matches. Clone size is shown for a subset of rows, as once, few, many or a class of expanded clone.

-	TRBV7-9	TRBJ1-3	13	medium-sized	TGTGCCAGCAGACAGCGCTCTGGAAACACCATATATTTT	CASRQRSGNTIYF
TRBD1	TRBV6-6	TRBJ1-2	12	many	TGTGCCAGCAGCCGGAACAGGGGTGGCTACACCTTC	CASSRNRGGYTF
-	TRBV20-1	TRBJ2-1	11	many	TGCAGTGCTCATCGTGTGGATGAGCAGTTCTTC	CSAHRVDEQFF
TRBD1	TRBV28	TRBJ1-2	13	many	TGTGCCAGCGAGGGGACAGGACTCTATGGCTACACCTTC	CASEGTGLYGYTF
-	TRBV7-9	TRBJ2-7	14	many	TGTGCCAGCAGCCCTAGCGCCGTTTCCTACGAGCAGTACTTC	CASSPSAVSYEQYF
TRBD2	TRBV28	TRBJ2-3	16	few	TGTGCCAGCAGTTTTACAGCGGGAGGGGGCACAGATACGCAGTATTTT	CASSFTAGGGTDTQYF
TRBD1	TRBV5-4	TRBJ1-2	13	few	TGTGCCAGCAGCTGGGGACAGGCAGATGGCTACACCTTC	CASSWGQADGYTF
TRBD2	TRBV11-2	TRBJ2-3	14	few	TGTGCCAGCAATAGCGGGATGCCCACAGATACGCAGTATTTT	CASNSGMPTDTQYF
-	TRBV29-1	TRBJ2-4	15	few	TGCAGCGTAGCTAGGGGGTCCGGGACTCAAAACATTCAGTACTTC	CSVARGSGTQNIQYF
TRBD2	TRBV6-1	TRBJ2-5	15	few	TGTGCCAGCAGTCATCCGGCGGGAGGGCCGAAGACCCAGTACTTC	CASSHPAGGPKTQYF
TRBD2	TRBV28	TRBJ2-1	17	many	TGTGCCAGCAGGACCCCGCTGGGACTAGCGGGAGAAGCGGAGCAGTTCTTC	CASRTPLGLAGEAEQFF
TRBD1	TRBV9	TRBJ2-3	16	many	TGTGCCAGCAGCTCCCATCAGGGGGCTGTCACAGATACGCAGTATTTT	CASSSHQGAVTDTQYF
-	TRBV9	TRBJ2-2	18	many	TGTGCCAGCAGCGCTCATGAACAGGGTAGAAGTGGGACCGGGGAGCTGTTTTTT	CASSAHEQGRSGTGELFF
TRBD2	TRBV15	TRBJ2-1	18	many	TGTGCCACCAGCACCGCCGCCACTAGCGGGAGTGACTACAATGAGCAGTTCTTC	CATSTAATSGSDYNEQFF
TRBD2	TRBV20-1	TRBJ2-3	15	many	TGCAGTGCTAGTTATAGCGGGAGGATCTCAGATACGCAGTATTTT	CSASYSGRISDTQYF
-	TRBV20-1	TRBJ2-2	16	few	TGCAGTGCTAGCCGTCCATTCTTGGGCGAAGTCGGGGAGCTGTTTTTT	CSASRPFLGEVGELFF
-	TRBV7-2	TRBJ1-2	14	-	TGTGCCAGCAGCTTAGGAACAGGGATTTATGGCTACACCTTC	CASSLGTGIYGYTF
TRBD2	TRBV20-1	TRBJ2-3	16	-	TGCAGTGCTAGAGATCCTTCTAGCGGGAGATACGATACGCAGTATTTT	CSARDPSSGRYDTQYF
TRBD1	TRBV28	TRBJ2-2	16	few	TGTGCCAGCAGTTTCCGGGGGACAGGGAACACCGGGGAGCTGTTTTTT	CASSFRGTGNTGELFF
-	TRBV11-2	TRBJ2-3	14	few	TGTGCCAGCAGCTTAGCGGGCGGATTAGATACGCAGTATTTT	CASSLAGGLDTQYF
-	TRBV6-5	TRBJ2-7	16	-	TGTGCCAGCAGCCCAGGGCGGAGGGAGAGGTCCTACGAGCAGTACTTC	CASSPGRRERSYEQYF
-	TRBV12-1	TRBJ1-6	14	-	TGTGCCAGCAGCGCCGGGACGTTTAATTCACCCCTCCACTTT	CASSAGTFNSPLHF
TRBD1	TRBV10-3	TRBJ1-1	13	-	TGTGCCATCAGCGGACAGGGAGGTACTGAAGCTTTCTTT	CAISGQGGTEAFF
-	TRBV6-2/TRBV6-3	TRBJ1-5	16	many	TGTGCCAGCAGTCGAGGACATTTGTCTAGCAATCAGCCCCAGCATTTT	CASSRGHLSSNQPQHF
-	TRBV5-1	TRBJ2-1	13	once	TGCGCCAGCAGCTTGGTACAGGCGAATGAGCAGTTCTTC	CASSLVQANEQFF
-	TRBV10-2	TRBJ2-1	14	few	TGCGCCAGCAGTGAGTTCCGGAGGGTCCTTGAGCAGTTCTTC	CASSEFRRVLEQFF
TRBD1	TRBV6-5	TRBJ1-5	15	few	TGTGCCAGCAGTCCACAGGGGGTGGGCAATCAGCCCCAGCATTTT	CASSPQGVGNQPQHF
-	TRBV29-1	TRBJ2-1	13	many	TGCAGCGTCAAGGCGGGGAGCGACAATGAGCAGTTCTTC	CSVKAGSDNEQFF
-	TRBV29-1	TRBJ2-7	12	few	TGCAGCGTTGAGAGCCTTTCCTACGAGCAGTACTTC	CSVESLSYEQYF
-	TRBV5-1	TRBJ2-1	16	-	TGCGCCAGCAGCCCGCAGCGGCTGGGGGATTTCGATGAGCAGTTCTTC	CASSPQRLGDFDEQFF
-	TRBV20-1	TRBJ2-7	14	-	TGCAGTGCTCCCCGGACAGTCGGATCCTACGAGCAGTACTTC	CSAPRTVGSYEQYF